This T cell receptor beta chain was documented in a study of response to subunit inactivated influenza vaccine. Study-level findings and limits: After each seasonal influenza vaccination, few new T cells are recruited, the authors suggested.

To note about this clonotype: What it recognizes is unknown.

TCRdb reprocessed the RT-PCR reads with MiXCR, giving one entry per CDR3 protein. The repertoire holds fewer than 800,000 distinct CDR3 sequences, around a sixth seen once, with around a tenth in the top ten. Germline V CDR1 and CDR2: LGHNA, YNFKEQ. The V gene end was trimmed by 2 bases and the J gene end by 13 bases; junction bases not matched to a gene: 8. The CDR3 spans 14 residues. The receptor comes from a man in his fifties who received an inactivated influenza vaccine. This sample comprised PBMCs from blood, obtained approximately 13 days after vaccination. The rearrangement links TRBV4-2 to TRBJ1-6; TRBD1 matches at 7 bases. Here the CDR3 reads CASSQSTGDRPLHF. The CDR3 DNA sequence: TGTGCCAGCAGCCAATCCACAGGGGATCGGCCCCTCCACTTT.